Below are 7 T cell receptor beta chains sequenced from a single sample in a study of cytomegalovirus exposure and HLA in healthy donors. It was with 60 Vbeta and 13 Jbeta primers that the PCR ran. Data came from immunoSEQ multiplex PCR; TCRdb stores just in-frame clones and leaves some out. This table holds some 130,000 clones, around 73% found once. The source material was PBMCs. These TCRs come from a human donor in good health.

The chain uses TRBV2 and TRBJ2-5, with a weak D call TRBD1 (7 bases). V was trimmed by 8 bases and J by 2 bases, leaving 15 bases between them. CDR1 and CDR2 (germline): SNHLY, FYNNEI. This CDR3 is 14 amino acids long. DNA of the CDR3: TGTGCCAGCGAGATGGCAGGGGGGCAAGAGACCCAGTACTTC. Its translation is CASEMAGGQETQYF.

The chain has TRBV30 and TRBJ2-5; a weak D match, TRBD2 (6 bases). Trimming removed 0 bases from V and 2 bases from J, with 13 bases in between. CDR3 length equals 15 residues. Per the germline V gene, CDR1 is GTSNPN and CDR2 is SVGIG (reference sequence). CDR3 sequence (DNA): TGTGCCTGGAGTGTACTAGCCGGGAGACAAGAGACCCAGTACTTC. Its translation: CAWSVLAGRQETQYF.

V usage is TRBV21-1 and J usage is TRBJ2-7; TRBD2 is the table's D call and was not checked against the DNA. TRBV21-1 is noted as a pseudogene. This CDR3 is 17 amino acids long. The CDR3 coding sequence is TGTGCCAGCAGCAAAGTGCGGGGGACTATCTACCCCGGGGAGCAGTACTTC. It specifies CASSKVRGTIYPGEQYF.

The chain has TRBV6-5 and TRBJ1-2; 8 bases agree with TRBD1. Germline CDR1 and CDR2: MNHEY and SVGAGI. The CDR3 covers 14 residues. V lost 2 bases to trimming and J lost 4 bases; unmatched junction nucleotides: 3. The chain's CDR3 is CASSYADRVYGYTF. The CDR3 region has the DNA TGTGCCAGCAGTTACGCGGACAGGGTCTATGGCTACACCTTC.

The chain combines TRBV4-2 with TRBJ1-2, with D uncertain. V shed 0 bases and J shed 1 base, with 12 bases lying between them. The CDR3 runs 16 residues. The germline V gene encodes CDR1 LGHNA and CDR2 YNFKEQ. CDR3 in DNA: TGTGCCAGCAGCCAAGAACCCCAGGCTCTTAACTATGGCTACACCTTC. Amino acid sequence: CASSQEPQALNYGYTF.

The chain combines TRBV27 with TRBJ2-7, with 8 bases that match TRBD1. V trimming: 3 bases; J trimming: 4 bases; junction bases outside the gene matches: 2. The CDR3 length is 13 residues. Germline-derived CDR1 and CDR2 are MNHEY and SMNVEV (reference sequence). CDR3 sequence: CASSLDREYEQYF. The DNA of the CDR3 is TGTGCCAGCAGTTTGGACAGGGAGTACGAGCAGTACTTC.

This clone was picked up one time. The CDR3 nucleotides read TGTGCCAGCAGTCAGGGCGGGAGTCCCGGCGAGCAGTTCTTC. It translates to CASSQGGSPGEQFF. The chain joins TRBV27 to TRBJ2-1; 7 positions agree with TRBD2. CDR1 is MNHEY and CDR2 is SMNVEV in the germline V gene (reference sequence). Trimming took 5 bases from V and 10 from J; bases not matched to a gene: 11. This CDR3 has 14 amino acids.